This T cell receptor beta chain appears in the sequencing data of a study of T cells after yellow fever vaccination. TCRdb fed the 5' RACE reads into MiXCR, producing one record per CDR3 protein. The sample consists of hundreds of thousands of distinct CDR3 sequences, roughly 13% of them appearing once. This clonotype has only a few counts. Germline CDR1 LGHNA, CDR2 YSLEER. This CDR3 contains 16 residues. V shed 0 bases and J 2 bases; nucleotides not matched to a gene: 3. The sequence came from a man younger than 45 who received the YFV17D yellow fever vaccine. This specimen consisted of PBMCs, obtained on the day of the yellow fever booster vaccination. This rearrangement joins TRBV4-3 to TRBJ2-1; 8 positions agree with TRBD2. This chain's CDR3 is CASSQDRGGTYNEQFF. CDR3 in DNA: TGCGCCAGCAGCCAAGATCGGGGGGGAACCTACAATGAGCAGTTCTTC.